The subject of this entry is one T cell receptor beta chain. Its antigen is still unknown. After autologous stem cell transplantation all patients relapsed, and prior brentuximab vedotin exposure differed between cohorts. Researchers used magnetic negative selection to pull out pure CD4+ T cells from thawed PBMCs. Patients reached a best response of complete response, partial response or progressive disease. The data are from a study of PD-1 blockade in classical Hodgkin lymphoma. General study findings and limits: CD4+ but not CD8+ TCR diversity rose significantly by C4D1. Complete responders' baseline diversity resembled that of newly diagnosed patients.

Method: immunoSEQ multiplex PCR; TCRdb's copy keeps in-frame clones and lacks some. The table includes roughly 4,200 clones, 87% detected once. This CDR3 is built from 14 residues. CDR1 and CDR2 from the germline V gene are MNHEY and SMNVEV (reference sequence). The germline V and J ends were trimmed by 7 bases and 5 bases, with 17 bases remaining between them. The chain has TRBV27 and TRBJ2-5; a weak D match, TRBD1 (5 bases). This sequence originates from a human donor with classical Hodgkin lymphoma. The sample was CD4+ T cells from blood, taken at baseline. CDR3 sequence (DNA): TGTGCCAGCAAGTCGACAGCCTACGGGGAGACCCAGTACTTC. It encodes CASKSTAYGETQYF.